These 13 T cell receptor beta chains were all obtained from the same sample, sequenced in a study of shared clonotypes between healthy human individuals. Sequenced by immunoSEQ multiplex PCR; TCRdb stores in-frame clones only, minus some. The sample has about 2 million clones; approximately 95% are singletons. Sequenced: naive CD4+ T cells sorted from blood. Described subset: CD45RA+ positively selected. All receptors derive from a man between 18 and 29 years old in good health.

The CDR3 DNA reads as TGCAGCGCCCGGACTAGCTTGGGCACAGATACGCAGTATTTT. Translation gives CSARTSLGTDTQYF. The rearrangement joins TRBV29-1 to TRBJ2-3; TRBD2 agrees at 8 bases. Germline V gene data show CDR1 as SQVTM and CDR2 as ANQGSEA. CDR3 length: 14 residues. V lost 7 bases and J lost 1; bases outside the gene matches: 7.

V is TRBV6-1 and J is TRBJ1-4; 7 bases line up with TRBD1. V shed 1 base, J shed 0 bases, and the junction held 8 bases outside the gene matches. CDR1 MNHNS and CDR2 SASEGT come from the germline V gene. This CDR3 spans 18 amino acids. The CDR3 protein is CASSEGGTAYATNEKLFF. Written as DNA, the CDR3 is TGTGCCAGCAGTGAAGGTGGGACAGCCTATGCAACTAATGAAAAACTGTTTTTT.

Written as DNA, the CDR3 is TGTGCCAGCAGCGGTAGCGGGGGGGCTGGAGATACGCAGTATTTT. Translated: CASSGSGGAGDTQYF. The gene calls are TRBV7-3 and TRBJ2-3; 11 nucleotides match TRBD2. J gave up 5 bases and V 5 bases, and 6 bases lay outside the gene matches. CDR1 is SGHTA, CDR2 FQGTGA, per germline. This CDR3 has 15 residues.

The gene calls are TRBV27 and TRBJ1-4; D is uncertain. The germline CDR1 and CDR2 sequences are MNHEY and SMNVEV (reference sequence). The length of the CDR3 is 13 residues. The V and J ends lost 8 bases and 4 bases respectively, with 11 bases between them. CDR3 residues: CASGRRVNEKLFF. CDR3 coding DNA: TGTGCCAGCGGACGACGAGTTAATGAAAAACTGTTTTTT.

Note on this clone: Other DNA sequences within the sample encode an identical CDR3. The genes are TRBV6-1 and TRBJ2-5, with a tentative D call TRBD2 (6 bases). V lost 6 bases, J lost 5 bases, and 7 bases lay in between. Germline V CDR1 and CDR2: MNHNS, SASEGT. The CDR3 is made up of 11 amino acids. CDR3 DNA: TGTGCCAGCAGGGGGAGGGAGACCCAGTACTTC. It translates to CASRGRETQYF.

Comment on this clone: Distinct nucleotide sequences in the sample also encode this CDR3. This CDR3 is CASSRLAGGTDTQYF. The CDR3 nucleotides are TGTGCCAGCAGCCGACTAGCGGGAGGTACAGATACGCAGTATTTT. The gene calls are TRBV6-4 and TRBJ2-3; 13 nucleotides agree with TRBD2. The CDR3 has 15 residues. V shed 6 bases, J shed 3 bases, and the junction held 3 bases outside the gene matches. Germline CDR1 is MRHNA and CDR2 is SNTAGT.

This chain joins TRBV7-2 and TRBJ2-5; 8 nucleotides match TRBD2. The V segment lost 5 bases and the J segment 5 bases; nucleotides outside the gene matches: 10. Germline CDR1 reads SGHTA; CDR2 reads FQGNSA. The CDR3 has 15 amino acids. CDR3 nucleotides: TGTGCCAGCAGCCGGAACGGGGGGGCCGGGGAGACCCAGTACTTC. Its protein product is CASSRNGGAGETQYF. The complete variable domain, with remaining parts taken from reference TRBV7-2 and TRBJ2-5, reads GAGVSQSPSNKVTEKGKDVELRCDPISGHTALYWYRQSLGQGLEFLIYFQGNSAPDKSGLPSDRFSAERTGGSVSTLTIQRTQQEDSAVYLCASSRNGGAGETQYFGPGTRLLVL.

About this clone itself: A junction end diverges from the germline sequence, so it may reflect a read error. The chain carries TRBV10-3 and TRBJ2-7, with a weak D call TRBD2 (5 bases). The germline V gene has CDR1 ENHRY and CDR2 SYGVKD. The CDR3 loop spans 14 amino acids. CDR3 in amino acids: CASSRGSGTGEQYF. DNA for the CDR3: TGTGCCAGCAGTCGAGGGTCGGGAACCGGCGAGCAGTACTTC.

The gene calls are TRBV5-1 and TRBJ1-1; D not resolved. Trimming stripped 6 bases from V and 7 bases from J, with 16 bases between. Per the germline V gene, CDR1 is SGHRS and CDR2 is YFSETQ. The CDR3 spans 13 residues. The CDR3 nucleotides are TGCGCCAGCACCCGGTTTTCCGGCGATGAAGCTTTCTTT. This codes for CASTRFSGDEAFF.

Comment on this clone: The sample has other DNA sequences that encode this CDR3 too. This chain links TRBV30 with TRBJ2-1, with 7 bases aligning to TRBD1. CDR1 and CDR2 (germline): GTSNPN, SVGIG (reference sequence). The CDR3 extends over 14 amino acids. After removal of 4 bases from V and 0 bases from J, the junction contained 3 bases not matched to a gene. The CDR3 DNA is TGTGCCTGGACTCCAGGGGGCTCCTACAATGAGCAGTTCTTC. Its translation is CAWTPGGSYNEQFF.

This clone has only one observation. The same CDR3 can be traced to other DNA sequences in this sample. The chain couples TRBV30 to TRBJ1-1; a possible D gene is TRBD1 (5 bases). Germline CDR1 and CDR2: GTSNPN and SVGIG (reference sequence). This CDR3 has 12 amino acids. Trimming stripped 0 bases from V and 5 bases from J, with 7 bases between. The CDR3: CAWSVRGTEAFF. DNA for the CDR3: TGTGCCTGGAGTGTACGGGGGACTGAAGCTTTCTTT.

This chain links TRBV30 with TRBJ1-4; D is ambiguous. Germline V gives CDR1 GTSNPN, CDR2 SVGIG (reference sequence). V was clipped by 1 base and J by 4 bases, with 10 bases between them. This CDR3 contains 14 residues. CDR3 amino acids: CAWSDGKGNEKLFF. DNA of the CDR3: TGTGCCTGGAGTGATGGGAAGGGTAATGAAAAACTGTTTTTT.

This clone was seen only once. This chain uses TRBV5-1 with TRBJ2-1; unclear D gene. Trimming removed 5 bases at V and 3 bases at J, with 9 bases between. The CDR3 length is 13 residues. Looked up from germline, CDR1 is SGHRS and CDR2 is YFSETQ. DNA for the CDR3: TGCGCCAGCAGGTCAGAGGACTACAATGAGCAGTTCTTC. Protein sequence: CASRSEDYNEQFF.